This TCR beta chain was recovered during a study of cytomegalovirus exposure and HLA in healthy donors. Primers: 60 Vbeta forward and 13 Jbeta reverse. The assay was immunoSEQ multiplex PCR, and TCRdb's table has in-frame clones only and misses some. The table has about 190,000 clones, about 80% seen once; the top ten hold roughly 0.7%. This CDR3 has 14 residues. Per the germline V gene, CDR1 is LNHDA and CDR2 is SQIVND (reference sequence). The germline V and J ends were trimmed by 5 bases and 4 bases, with 11 bases remaining between them. The sequenced sample was PBMCs. The chain couples TRBV19 to TRBJ2-2; the D is unclear. The origin of this receptor is a boy aged 5-17 years in good health and CMV-seronegative. In DNA, the CDR3 is TGTGCCAGTAGTGATGAGTGGTTCACCGGGGAGCTGTTTTTT. This encodes CASSDEWFTGELFF.